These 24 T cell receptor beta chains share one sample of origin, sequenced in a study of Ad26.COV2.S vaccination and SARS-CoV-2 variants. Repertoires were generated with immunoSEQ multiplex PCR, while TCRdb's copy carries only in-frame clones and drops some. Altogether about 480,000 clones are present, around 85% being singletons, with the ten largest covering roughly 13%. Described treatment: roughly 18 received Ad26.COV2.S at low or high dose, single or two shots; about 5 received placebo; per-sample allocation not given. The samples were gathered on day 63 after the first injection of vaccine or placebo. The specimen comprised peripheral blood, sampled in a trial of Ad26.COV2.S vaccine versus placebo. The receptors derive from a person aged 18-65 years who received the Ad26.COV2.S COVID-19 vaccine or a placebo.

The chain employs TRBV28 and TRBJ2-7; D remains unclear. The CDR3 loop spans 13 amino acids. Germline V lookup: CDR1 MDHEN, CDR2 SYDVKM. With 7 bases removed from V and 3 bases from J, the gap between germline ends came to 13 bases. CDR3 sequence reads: CASTDSRSYEQYF. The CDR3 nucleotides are TGTGCCAGCACTGACTCCCGAAGCTACGAGCAGTACTTC.

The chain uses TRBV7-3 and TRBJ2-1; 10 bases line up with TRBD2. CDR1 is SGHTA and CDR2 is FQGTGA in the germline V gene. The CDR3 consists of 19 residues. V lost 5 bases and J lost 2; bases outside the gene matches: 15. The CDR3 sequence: CASSPFRASGSMAYNEQFF. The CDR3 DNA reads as TGTGCCAGCAGCCCCTTCCGGGCTAGCGGGAGTATGGCCTACAATGAGCAGTTCTTC. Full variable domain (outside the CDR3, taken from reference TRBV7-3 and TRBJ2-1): GAGVSQTPSNKVTEKGKYVELRCDPISGHTALYWYRQSLGQGPEFLIYFQGTGAADDSGLPNDRFFAVRPEGSVSTLKIQRTERGDSAVYLCASSPFRASGSMAYNEQFFGPGTRLTVL.

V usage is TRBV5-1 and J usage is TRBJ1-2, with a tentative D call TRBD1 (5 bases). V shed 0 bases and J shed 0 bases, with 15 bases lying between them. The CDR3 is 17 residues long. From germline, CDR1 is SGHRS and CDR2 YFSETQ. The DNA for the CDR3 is TGCGCCAGCAGCTTGGAGTCCCCGGGGCGAGCTAACTATGGCTACACCTTC. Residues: CASSLESPGRANYGYTF.

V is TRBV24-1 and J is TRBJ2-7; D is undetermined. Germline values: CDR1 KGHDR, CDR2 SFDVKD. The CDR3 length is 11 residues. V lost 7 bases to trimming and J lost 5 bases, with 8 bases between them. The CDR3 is CATSLADEQYF. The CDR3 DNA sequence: TGTGCCACCAGCCTTGCGGACGAGCAGTACTTC.

The chain's CDR3 is CASEYGQGVGNEQFF. In DNA, the CDR3 is TGTGCCAGCGAGTACGGGCAGGGCGTCGGCAATGAGCAGTTCTTC. This chain uses TRBV28 with TRBJ2-1; tentatively, D is TRBD1 (5 bases). CDR1 is MDHEN, CDR2 SYDVKM, per germline. The CDR3 extends over 15 amino acids. V was trimmed by 8 bases and J by 6 bases, leaving 20 bases between them.

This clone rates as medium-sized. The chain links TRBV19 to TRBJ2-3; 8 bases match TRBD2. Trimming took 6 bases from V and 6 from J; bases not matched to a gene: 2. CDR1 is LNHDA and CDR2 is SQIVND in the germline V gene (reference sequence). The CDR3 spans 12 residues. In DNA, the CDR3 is TGTGCCAGTAGATTAGCGGGGGATACGCAGTATTTT. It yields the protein CASRLAGDTQYF.

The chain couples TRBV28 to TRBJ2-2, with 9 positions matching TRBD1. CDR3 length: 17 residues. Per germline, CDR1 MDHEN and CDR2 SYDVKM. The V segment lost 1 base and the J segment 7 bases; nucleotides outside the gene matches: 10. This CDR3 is CASSLSVPGQGIGELFF. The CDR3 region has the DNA TGTGCCAGCAGTTTATCTGTCCCGGGACAGGGTATCGGGGAGCTGTTTTTT.

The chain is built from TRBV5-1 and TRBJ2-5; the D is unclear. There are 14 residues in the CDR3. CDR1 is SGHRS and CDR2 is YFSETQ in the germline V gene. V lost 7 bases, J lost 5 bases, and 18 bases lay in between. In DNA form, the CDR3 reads TGCGCCAGCCAACGACTGGAAGGTGAGGAGACCCAGTACTTC. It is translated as CASQRLEGEETQYF.

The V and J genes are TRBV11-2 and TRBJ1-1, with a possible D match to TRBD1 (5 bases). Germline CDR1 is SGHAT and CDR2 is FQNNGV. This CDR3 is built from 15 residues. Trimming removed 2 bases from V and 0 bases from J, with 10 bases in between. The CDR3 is CASSLRKGMNTEAFF. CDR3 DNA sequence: TGTGCCAGCAGCTTAAGAAAGGGGATGAACACTGAAGCTTTCTTT.

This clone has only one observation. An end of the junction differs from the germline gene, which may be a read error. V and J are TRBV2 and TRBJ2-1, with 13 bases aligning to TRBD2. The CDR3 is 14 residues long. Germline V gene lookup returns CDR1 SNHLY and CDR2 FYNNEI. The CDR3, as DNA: TGCGCCCGGACTAGCGGGAGTAGGTCGAATGAGCAGTTCTTC. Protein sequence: CARTSGSRSNEQFF.

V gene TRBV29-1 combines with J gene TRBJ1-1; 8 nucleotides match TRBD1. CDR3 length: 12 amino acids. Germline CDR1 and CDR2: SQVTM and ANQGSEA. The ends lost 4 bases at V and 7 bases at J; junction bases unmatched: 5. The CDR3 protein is CSVGGQALEAFF. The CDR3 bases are TGCAGCGTTGGGGGACAGGCCCTTGAAGCTTTCTTT.

The CDR3 loop is CASSWRENTEAFF. As DNA, the CDR3 is TGTGCCAGCAGTTGGCGGGAGAACACTGAAGCTTTCTTT. The chain employs TRBV28 and TRBJ1-1, with unresolved D. With 4 bases removed from V and 1 base from J, the gap between germline ends came to 7 bases. This CDR3 contains 13 residues. The germline gives CDR1 MDHEN, CDR2 SYDVKM.

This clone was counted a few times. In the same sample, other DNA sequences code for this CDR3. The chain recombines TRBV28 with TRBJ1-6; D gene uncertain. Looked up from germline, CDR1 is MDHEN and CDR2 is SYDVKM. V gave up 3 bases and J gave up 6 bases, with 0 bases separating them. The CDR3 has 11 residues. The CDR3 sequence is CASSFNSPLHF. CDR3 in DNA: TGTGCCAGCAGTTTTAATTCACCCCTCCACTTT.

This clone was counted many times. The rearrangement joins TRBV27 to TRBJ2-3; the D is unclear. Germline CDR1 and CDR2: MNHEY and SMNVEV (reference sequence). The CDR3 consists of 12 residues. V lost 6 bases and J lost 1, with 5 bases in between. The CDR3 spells CASSRGTDTQYF. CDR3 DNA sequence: TGTGCCAGCAGCCGGGGCACAGATACGCAGTATTTT.

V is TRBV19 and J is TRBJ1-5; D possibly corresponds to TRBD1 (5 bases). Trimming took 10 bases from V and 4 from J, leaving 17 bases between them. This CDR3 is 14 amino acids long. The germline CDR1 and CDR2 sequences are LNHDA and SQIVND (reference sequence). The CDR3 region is CATRDGRGNQPQHF. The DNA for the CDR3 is TGTGCCACCAGGGACGGCAGAGGTAATCAGCCCCAGCATTTT.

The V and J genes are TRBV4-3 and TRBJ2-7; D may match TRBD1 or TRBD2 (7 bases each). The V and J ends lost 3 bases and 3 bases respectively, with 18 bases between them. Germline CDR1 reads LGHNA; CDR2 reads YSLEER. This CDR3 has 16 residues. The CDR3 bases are TGCGCCAGCAGCCAGGGCCCGGGGGGACAGCGCTACGAGCAGTACTTC. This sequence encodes CASSQGPGGQRYEQYF.

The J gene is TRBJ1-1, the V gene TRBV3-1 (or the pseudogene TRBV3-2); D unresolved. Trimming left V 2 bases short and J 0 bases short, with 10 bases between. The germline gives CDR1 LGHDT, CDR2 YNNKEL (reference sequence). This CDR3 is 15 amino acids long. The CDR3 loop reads CASSQRRPMNTEAFF. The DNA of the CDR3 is TGTGCCAGCAGCCAAAGACGGCCAATGAACACTGAAGCTTTCTTT.

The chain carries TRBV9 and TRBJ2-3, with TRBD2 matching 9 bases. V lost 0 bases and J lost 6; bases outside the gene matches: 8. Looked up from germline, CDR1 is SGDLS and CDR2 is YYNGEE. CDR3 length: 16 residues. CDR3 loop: CASSVGGGRAWDTQYF. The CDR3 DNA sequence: TGTGCCAGCAGCGTAGGCGGCGGGAGGGCCTGGGATACGCAGTATTTT.

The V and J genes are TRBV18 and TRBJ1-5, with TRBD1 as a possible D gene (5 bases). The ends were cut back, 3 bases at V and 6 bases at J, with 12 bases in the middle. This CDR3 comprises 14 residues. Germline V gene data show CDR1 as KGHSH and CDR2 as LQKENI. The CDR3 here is CASSPQGARQPQHF. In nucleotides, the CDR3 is TGTGCCAGCTCACCTCAGGGCGCTCGTCAGCCCCAGCATTTT. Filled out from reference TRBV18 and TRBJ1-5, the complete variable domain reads NAGVMQNPRHLVRRRGQEARLRCSPMKGHSHVYWYRQLPEEGLKFMVYLQKENIIDESGMPKERFSAEFPKEGPSILRIQQVVRGDSAAYFCASSPQGARQPQHFGDGTRLSIL.

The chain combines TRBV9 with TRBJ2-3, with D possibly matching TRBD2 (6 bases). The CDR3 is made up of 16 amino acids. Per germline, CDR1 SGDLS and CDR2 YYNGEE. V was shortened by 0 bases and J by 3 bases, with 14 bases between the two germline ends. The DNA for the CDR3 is TGTGCCAGCAGCGTAGGTGGGCGGGAAGGGACAGATACGCAGTATTTT. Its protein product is CASSVGGREGTDTQYF.

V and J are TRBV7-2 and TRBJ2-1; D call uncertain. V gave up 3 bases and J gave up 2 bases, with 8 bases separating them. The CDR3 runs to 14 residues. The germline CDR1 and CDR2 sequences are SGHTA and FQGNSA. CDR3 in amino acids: CASSLARAYNEQFF. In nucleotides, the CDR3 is TGTGCCAGCAGCTTGGCCCGCGCCTACAATGAGCAGTTCTTC.

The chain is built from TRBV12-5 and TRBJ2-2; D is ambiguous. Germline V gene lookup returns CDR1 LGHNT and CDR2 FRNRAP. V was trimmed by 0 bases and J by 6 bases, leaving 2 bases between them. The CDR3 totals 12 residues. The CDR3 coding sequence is TGTGCTAGTGGTTTGGTACCCGGGGAGCTGTTTTTT. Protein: CASGLVPGELFF.

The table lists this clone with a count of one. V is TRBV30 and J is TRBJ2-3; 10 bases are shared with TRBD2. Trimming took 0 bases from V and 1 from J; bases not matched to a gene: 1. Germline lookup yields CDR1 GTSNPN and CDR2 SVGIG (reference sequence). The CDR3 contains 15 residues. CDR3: CAWSVGTSGTDTQYF. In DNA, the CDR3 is TGTGCCTGGAGTGTAGGGACTAGCGGCACAGATACGCAGTATTTT.

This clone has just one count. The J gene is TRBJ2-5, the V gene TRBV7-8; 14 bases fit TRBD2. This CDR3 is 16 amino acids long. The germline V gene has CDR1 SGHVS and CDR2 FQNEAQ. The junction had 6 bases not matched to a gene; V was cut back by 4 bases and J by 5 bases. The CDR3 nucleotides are TGTGCCAGCAGCTCAGGGACTAGCGGGAGCTATGAGACCCAGTACTTC. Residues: CASSSGTSGSYETQYF.